These 32 T cell receptor beta chains came from one sample sequenced in a study of molecular identifiers for immune sequencing clone quantification. One entry per CDR3 protein results from TCRdb running MiXCR on the PCR reads. The repertoire includes over 300,000 distinct CDR3 sequences, 24% of them detected once, and 0.7% to 0.95% sits in the top ten. What was sequenced was naive CD8+ T cells from blood, with Jurkat cell RNA spiked in. The subset here: FACS-sorted CD8+CD4-CCR7+CD45RA+ naive T cells. Source of these receptors: a human donor in good health. Some libraries in this study had Jurkat cell RNA spiked in.

This clonotype was seen more than once but under ten times. J is TRBJ2-7 and V is TRBV13, with D perhaps TRBD1 (5 bases). V was trimmed by 5 bases and J by 5 bases, leaving 10 bases between them. The CDR3 totals 12 residues. In germline, CDR1 is PRHDT, CDR2 FYEKMQ (reference sequence). The CDR3 DNA reads TGTGCCAGCAGCCGCGAGACAGACGAGCAGTACTTC. This translates into CASSRETDEQYF.

This clonotype turned up a few times. The chain's CDR3 is CASSQVGQGVSGANVLTF. In nucleotides, the CDR3 is TGCGCCAGCAGCCAAGTGGGACAGGGAGTTTCTGGGGCCAACGTCCTGACTTTC. The chain links TRBV4-3 to TRBJ2-6; TRBD1 agrees at 9 bases. CDR1 and CDR2 from the germline V gene are LGHNA and YSLEER. The CDR3 spans 18 residues. V was clipped by 1 base and J by 1 base; unmatched bases: 5.

The chain joins TRBV3-1 to TRBJ2-7, with TRBD1 matching over 7 bases. Germline V lookup: CDR1 LGHDT, CDR2 YNNKEL (reference sequence). The V and J ends lost 7 bases and 3 bases, in that order; junction bases with no gene match: 6. This CDR3 has 13 amino acids. DNA of the CDR3: TGTGCCAGCAAAGGGGGACAGCACTACGAGCAGTACTTC. Translated, it gives CASKGGQHYEQYF.

Many counts were recorded for this clonotype. V gene TRBV7-2 combines with J gene TRBJ2-7; D is perhaps TRBD2 (6 bases). Germline V gene sequence: CDR1 SGHTA, CDR2 FQGNSA. CDR3 length equals 14 residues. Between the trimmed V and J ends, which lost 1 base and 5 bases, there was a span of 12 bases. This chain's CDR3 is CASSLGAGWNEQYF. CDR3 in DNA: TGTGCCAGCAGCTTAGGGGCGGGGTGGAACGAGCAGTACTTC. Looking up the rest from reference TRBV7-2 and TRBJ2-7 gives the full variable domain: GAGVSQSPSNKVTEKGKDVELRCDPISGHTALYWYRQSLGQGLEFLIYFQGNSAPDKSGLPSDRFSAERTGGSVSTLTIQRTQQEDSAVYLCASSLGAGWNEQYFGPGTRLTVT.

The table lists this clonotype with a count of one. The chain combines TRBV27 with TRBJ2-7, with D tentatively TRBD1 (5 bases). Per germline, CDR1 MNHEY and CDR2 SMNVEV (reference sequence). Trimming cost V 8 bases and J 2 bases, with 22 bases left between them. The CDR3 is 16 amino acids. CDR3 nucleotide sequence: TGTGCCAGCGGCCAACTACAGGTTTCGGTCCCCTACGAGCAGTACTTC. As protein: CASGQLQVSVPYEQYF.

In its sample, this clonotype was seen a few times. The chain uses TRBV3-1 and TRBJ2-1; D might be TRBD2 (6 bases). Trimming stripped 1 base from V and 9 bases from J, with 13 bases between. This CDR3 region has 14 residues. Germline V CDR1 and CDR2: LGHDT, YNNKEL (reference sequence). CDR3 in amino acids: CASSQVTRSFEQFF. In DNA form, the CDR3 reads TGTGCCAGCAGCCAAGTGACTAGATCATTTGAGCAGTTCTTC.

Note on this clonotype: Given a much more abundant clone one base away, this may be a read error. The chain employs TRBV7-2 and TRBJ2-7; 7 bases fit TRBD1. The CDR3 contains 15 residues. Looked up from germline, CDR1 is SGHTA and CDR2 is FQGNSA. CDR3 in amino acids: CARSLDPTTGAEQYF. CDR3 coding DNA: TGTGCCCGCAGCTTAGATCCCACTACAGGGGCCGAGCAGTACTTC. Full variable domain (rest looked up from reference TRBV7-2 and TRBJ2-7): GAGVSQSPSNKVTEKGKDVELRCDPISGHTALYWYRQSLGQGLEFLIYFQGNSAPDKSGLPSDRFSAERTGGSVSTLTIQRTQQEDSAVYLCARSLDPTTGAEQYFGPGTRLTVT.

With regard to this clonotype: Given a much more abundant clone one base away, this may be a read error. The CDR3 end shows no conserved phenylalanine or tryptophan, and so a read error is likely. This sequence joins TRBV7-9 and TRBJ2-1; weak D call: TRBD2 (6 bases). In germline, CDR1 is SEHNR, CDR2 FQNEAQ (reference sequence). The CDR3 sequence is 13 residues long. V lost 1 base to trimming and J lost 8 bases, with 9 bases between them. CDR3 in DNA: TGTGCCAGCAGCTTAGGTCCGGGGGATGAGCAGTTCATC. As protein: CASSLGPGDEQFI.

This clonotype has ten or more counts. This chain joins TRBV19 and TRBJ1-5; the D is unclear. Germline assignment: CDR1 LNHDA and CDR2 SQIVND (reference sequence). This CDR3 contains 15 residues. Trimming removed 2 bases from V and 1 base from J, with 9 bases in between. The CDR3 nucleotides read TGTGCCAGTAGTATAAAACATCAGAGCAATCAGCCCCAGCATTTT. Translating gives CASSIKHQSNQPQHF.

Concerning this clonotype: The conserved closing phenylalanine or tryptophan is absent in this CDR3, likely reflecting a read error. J is TRBJ1-1 and V is TRBV7-6, with TRBD1 identical over 8 bases. This CDR3 contains 14 residues. The V gene's germline CDR1 is SGHVS and CDR2 FNYEAQ. The V and J ends lost 1 base and 7 bases, in that order; junction bases with no gene match: 5. The CDR3 loop reads CASSLGQGIDEAFI. As DNA, the CDR3 is TGTGCCAGCAGCTTAGGACAGGGGATCGATGAAGCTTTCATT.

This clonotype was counted many times. The chain links TRBV28 to TRBJ1-2; possibly TRBD1 for D (5 bases). Germline V gene sequence: CDR1 MDHEN, CDR2 SYDVKM. V dropped 6 bases and J dropped 7 bases, with 15 bases sitting between them. This CDR3 spans 13 amino acids. The CDR3 reads CASSQNRWLGYTF. The CDR3 region has the DNA TGTGCCAGCAGCCAAAACAGGTGGCTTGGCTACACCTTC.

This clonotype was detected ten times or more. The V and J genes are TRBV14 and TRBJ2-3; D unclear. The CDR3 length is 14 residues. Germline CDR1 is SGHDN and CDR2 is FVKESK. Between the trimmed V and J ends, which lost 1 base and 2 bases, there was a span of 7 bases. The CDR3 DNA follows: TGTGCCAGCAGCCAAGTTTTCCCCACAGATACGCAGTATTTT. Translation gives CASSQVFPTDTQYF.

The chain uses TRBV4-3 and TRBJ2-3, with D perhaps matching TRBD2 (5 bases). Germline CDR1 and CDR2: LGHNA and YSLEER. The CDR3 length is 17 residues. V was trimmed by 1 base and J by 5 bases, leaving 19 bases between them. The CDR3 DNA is TGCGCCAGCAGCCAAGGGAGGTGGGAGTCTGATGAAGATACGCAGTATTTT. Protein product: CASSQGRWESDEDTQYF.

As regards this clonotype: Possible read error: a much larger clone is one base away. The chain uses TRBV12-3 or TRBV12-4 and TRBJ1-3; TRBD1 might be the D (5 bases). This CDR3 spans 14 amino acids. V was shortened by 5 bases and J by 4 bases, with 12 bases between the two germline ends. CDR3 in DNA: TGTGCCAGCAGTCCAGAGACAGCCGGAAACACCATATATTTT. This gives the protein CASSPETAGNTIYF.

This clonotype was seen a single time. The chain links TRBV30 to TRBJ2-5, with 7 bases that match TRBD1. The junction had 10 bases not matched to a gene; V was cut back by 3 bases and J by 9 bases. The CDR3 has 13 amino acids. Germline CDR1 GTSNPN, CDR2 SVGIG (reference sequence). CDR3 nucleotide sequence: TGTGCCTGGAGCCGGGACAGCAAGGAGCCCCAGTACTTC. It yields the protein CAWSRDSKEPQYF.

This clonotype was counted only a few times. The chain has TRBV30 and TRBJ2-3; unclear D gene. Germline V gene lookup returns CDR1 GTSNPN and CDR2 SVGIG (reference sequence). There are 15 residues in the CDR3. V lost 2 bases to trimming and J lost 5 bases, with 17 bases between them. The CDR3, as DNA: TGTGCCTGGAGTAGCACTGGCGGAATGGGAGATACGCAGTATTTT. Amino acid sequence: CAWSSTGGMGDTQYF.

Concerning this clonotype: A much larger clone lies a single base off, so this may be a read error. J is TRBJ1-5 and V is TRBV20-1; D not certain. The V gene's germline CDR1 is DFQATT and CDR2 SNEGSKA (reference sequence). CDR3 length: 16 amino acids. V lost 3 bases and J 5 bases, leaving 20 bases between the germline ends. The CDR3 sequence is CSASELRVSSDQPQHF. CDR3 bases: TGCAGTGCTAGTGAGTTGCGCGTCTCATCCGATCAGCCCCAGCATTTT.

This clonotype was recorded many times. The rearrangement joins TRBV28 to TRBJ1-5; TRBD1 matches at 7 bases. Germline assignment: CDR1 MDHEN and CDR2 SYDVKM. The CDR3 is made up of 14 amino acids. J gave up 4 bases and V 3 bases, and 3 bases lay outside the gene matches. CDR3 nucleotide sequence: TGTGCCAGCAGTTTTAGGGGGCGTAATCAGCCCCAGCATTTT. Its protein is CASSFRGRNQPQHF.

V gene TRBV19 combines with J gene TRBJ2-2, with D perhaps matching TRBD1 (6 bases). Between the trimmed V and J ends, which lost 3 bases and 4 bases, there was a span of 15 bases. The V gene's germline CDR1 is LNHDA and CDR2 SQIVND (reference sequence). This CDR3 region has 16 residues. In DNA, the CDR3 is TGTGCCAGTAGTATCTCGGCAGGGGTAGGCACCGGGGAGCTGTTTTTT. It encodes CASSISAGVGTGELFF.

This clonotype was seen ten or more times. The chain couples TRBV11-2 to TRBJ1-5; 10 nucleotides agree with TRBD1. V shed 3 bases and J 6 bases; nucleotides not matched to a gene: 5. The CDR3 runs 15 residues. Germline loops: CDR1 SGHAT, CDR2 FQNNGV. The CDR3 spells CASSFGTGASQPQHF. CDR3 DNA sequence: TGTGCCAGCAGCTTTGGGACAGGGGCGTCTCAGCCCCAGCATTTT.

Ten or more counts support this clonotype. CDR3 sequence: CASSPRLGLETQYF. The CDR3 DNA reads as TGTGCCAGCAGCCCGAGACTGGGACTGGAGACCCAGTACTTC. V gene TRBV7-9 combines with J gene TRBJ2-5; possible D gene TRBD2, 6 bases. In germline, CDR1 is SEHNR, CDR2 FQNEAQ (reference sequence). This CDR3 has 14 residues. V lost 5 bases, J lost 5 bases, and 15 bases lay in between. Based on the CDR3 plus reference TRBV7-9 and TRBJ2-5, the full variable domain is DTGVSQNPRHKITKRGQNVTFRCDPISEHNRLYWYRQTLGQGPEFLTYFQNEAQLEKSRLLSDRFSAERPKGSFSTLEIQRTEQGDSAMYLCASSPRLGLETQYFGPGTRLLVL.

The V gene is TRBV21-1, the J gene TRBJ2-3; TRBD2, the D gene given by the table, was not confirmed from the DNA. TRBV21-1 is labeled a pseudogene. The CDR3 has 17 residues. CDR3: CASSKVRLAGTTDTQYF. CDR3 DNA: TGTGCCAGCAGCAAGGTCCGACTAGCGGGGACCACAGATACGCAGTATTTT.

This clonotype was counted at least ten times. The chain joins TRBV5-4 to TRBJ2-2; D possibly corresponds to TRBD2 (5 bases). This CDR3 contains 12 residues. Trimming left V 7 bases short and J 6 bases short, with 10 bases between. Germline-derived CDR1 and CDR2 are SGHNT and YYREEE (reference sequence). Here the CDR3 reads CASRVEAGELFF. The CDR3 region has the DNA TGTGCCAGCCGGGTGGAGGCCGGGGAGCTGTTTTTT.

As to this clonotype: Because it lacks the conserved phenylalanine or tryptophan at the end, this CDR3 is likely a read error. The CDR3 DNA sequence: TGTGCCAGCAGTTTTGACGGCGGGAGAAGGACAGATACGCAGTATCTT. It translates to CASSFDGGRRTDTQYL. The chain is built from TRBV12-3 or TRBV12-4 and TRBJ2-3; 7 bases match TRBD2. The CDR3 extends over 16 amino acids. The trim removed 3 bases at V and 3 bases at J, leaving 9 bases unmatched.

The J gene is TRBJ1-1, the V gene TRBV6-1, with D maybe TRBD1 (5 bases). The CDR3 sequence is 15 residues long. Trimming pared 4 bases from V and 0 bases from J, leaving 12 bases between. Germline lookup yields CDR1 MNHNS and CDR2 SASEGT. CDR3 coding DNA: TGTGCCAGCAGTGCGCGGACAAATTTGAACACTGAAGCTTTCTTT. Its protein product is CASSARTNLNTEAFF.

This clonotype has more than one count but fewer than ten. The chain has TRBV9 and TRBJ2-5; perhaps TRBD1 as D (5 bases). The V and J ends lost 0 bases and 1 base respectively, with 7 bases between them. CDR1 SGDLS and CDR2 YYNGEE come from the germline V gene. The CDR3 contains 14 residues. As DNA, the CDR3 is TGTGCCAGCAGCGTAGGGGGCACCCAAGAGACCCAGTACTTC. Its translation: CASSVGGTQETQYF.

This clonotype has only a few counts. The V and J genes are TRBV7-9 and TRBJ1-5; D might be TRBD1 (5 bases). This CDR3 spans 16 amino acids. V was pared by 5 bases and J by 0 bases, with 14 bases between. The germline gives CDR1 SEHNR, CDR2 FQNEAQ (reference sequence). In DNA, the CDR3 is TGTGCCAGCAGCGCTGGGAGGGGTTATAGCAATCAGCCCCAGCATTTT. Its translation is CASSAGRGYSNQPQHF.

This clonotype was recorded a few times. The genes are TRBV13 and TRBJ2-7; D may match TRBD1 or TRBD2 (5 bases each). V was clipped by 5 bases and J by 2 bases, with 16 bases between them. Germline V gene sequence: CDR1 PRHDT, CDR2 FYEKMQ (reference sequence). This CDR3 region has 15 residues. This CDR3 is CASSPFGDGTYEQYF. The CDR3 region has the DNA TGTGCCAGCAGCCCCTTTGGGGACGGGACCTACGAGCAGTACTTC.

The gene calls are TRBV5-3 and TRBJ2-3; D not resolved. TRBV5-3 is noted as an ORF with a role that remains uncertain. The V gene lost 9 bases and the J gene lost 8 bases, with 19 bases spanning the gap. The CDR3 has 13 residues. The CDR3 bases are TGTGCCAATAAAGGGCCCCACCCCGGTACGCAGTATTTT. Encoded protein: CANKGPHPGTQYF.

Many counts were recorded for this clonotype. The J gene is TRBJ2-3, the V gene TRBV7-9; D might be TRBD1 (7 bases). Trimming left V 5 bases short and J 2 bases short, with 20 bases between. This CDR3 has 17 residues. Germline loops: CDR1 SEHNR, CDR2 FQNEAQ (reference sequence). The CDR3 DNA sequence: TGTGCCAGCAGCCAATTAACCCCAGGGGGACTCACAGATACGCAGTATTTT. Protein product: CASSQLTPGGLTDTQYF.

In regard to this clonotype: A much larger clone sits a single nucleotide away, making a read error possible. This chain joins TRBV30 and TRBJ1-1; 10 bases are shared with TRBD1. The CDR3 loop spans 14 amino acids. Germline-derived CDR1 and CDR2 are GTSNPN and SVGIG (reference sequence). Trimming cost V 1 base and J 6 bases; bases outside gene matches: 5. CDR3 DNA: TGTGCCTGGAGTGGGCGACAGGGGGCTGCTGAAGCTTTCTTT. Its translation: CAWSGRQGAAEAFF.

On this clonotype itself: A far more abundant clone sits one base away, making this likely a read error. J is TRBJ2-7 and V is TRBV7-2; TRBD1 aligns across 9 bases. Looked up from germline, CDR1 is SGHTA and CDR2 is FQGNSA. The CDR3 is 14 amino acids. The CDR3 DNA reads as TGTGCCAGCAGCCTGGGACAGGGAAGCTACGCGCAGTACTTC. Translated: CASSLGQGSYAQYF.